These 20 T cell receptor beta chains were sequenced from one sample in a study of CD8+ T cells in alopecia areata. It was cDNA, reverse transcribed from extracted RNA, that served as the sequencing template. Data came from immunoSEQ multiplex PCR; TCRdb stores just in-frame clones and leaves some out. The sample consists of about 150,000 clones, around 47% of them appearing once. Sample: CD4+ T cells sorted from blood. The receptor source for this set is a human donor with alopecia areata.

This chain joins TRBV5-1 and TRBJ2-5; possible D gene TRBD2, 6 bases. Germline-derived CDR1 and CDR2 are SGHRS and YFSETQ. The V gene lost 3 bases and the J gene lost 0 bases, with 18 bases spanning the gap. This CDR3 has 17 amino acids. This CDR3 is CASSSQIGSNYQETQYF. CDR3 DNA: TGCGCCAGCAGCTCTCAAATCGGGAGCAACTACCAAGAGACCCAGTACTTC.

This clone was observed a single time. The DNA for the CDR3 is TGTGCCAGCAGTGACGCAGGGTATGGCTACACCTTC. Translating it yields CASSDAGYGYTF. This sequence joins TRBV6-1 and TRBJ1-2; D possibly corresponds to TRBD1 (5 bases). Germline V gene sequence: CDR1 MNHNS, CDR2 SASEGT. V lost 3 bases to trimming and J lost 5 bases, with 7 bases between them. The CDR3 contains 12 residues.

The gene calls are TRBV4-1 and TRBJ2-1; 7 bases are a match to TRBD1. The CDR3 contains 14 residues. CDR1 and CDR2 from the germline V gene are MGHRA and YSYEKL. The V gene end was trimmed by 0 bases and the J gene end by 10 bases; junction bases not matched to a gene: 6. DNA of the CDR3: TGCGCCAGCAGCCAAGAAGGACAGGCAGGGGAGCAGTTCTTC. This translates into CASSQEGQAGEQFF.

The V and J genes are TRBV30 and TRBJ1-2, with D unclear. Germline V gene data show CDR1 as GTSNPN and CDR2 as SVGIG (reference sequence). The CDR3 is made up of 13 amino acids. The V gene lost 5 bases and the J gene lost 0 bases, with 10 bases spanning the gap. As DNA, the CDR3 is TGTGCCTGGGCCCCAAGGACTAACTATGGCTACACCTTC. Translating gives CAWAPRTNYGYTF.

V is TRBV28 and J is TRBJ1-4; weak D call: TRBD1 (6 bases). The germline gives CDR1 MDHEN, CDR2 SYDVKM. Trimming stripped 5 bases from V and 7 bases from J, with 14 bases between. The CDR3 covers 14 residues. Here the CDR3 reads CASSVQGASEKLFF. The CDR3 DNA reads as TGTGCCAGCAGTGTACAGGGTGCCAGTGAAAAACTGTTTTTT.

This clone occurred a few times. The rearrangement uses TRBV2 and TRBJ1-5, with D possibly TRBD1 on 6 matching bases. This CDR3 comprises 18 residues. CDR1 and CDR2 (germline): SNHLY, FYNNEI. V lost 3 bases to trimming and J lost 2 bases, with 20 bases between them. This CDR3 is CASSDGGQGRVGNQPQHF. DNA of the CDR3: TGTGCCAGCAGTGATGGGGGCCAGGGCAGAGTCGGCAATCAGCCCCAGCATTTT.

V usage is TRBV4-1 and J usage is TRBJ2-3, with a possible D match to TRBD1 (5 bases). V was trimmed by 7 bases and J by 4 bases, leaving 21 bases between them. CDR1 is MGHRA, CDR2 YSYEKL, per germline. CDR3 length: 16 amino acids. This chain's CDR3 is CASKPSVQGVPDTQYF. The CDR3 DNA reads TGCGCCAGCAAGCCAAGTGTCCAGGGTGTTCCAGATACGCAGTATTTT.

This rearrangement joins TRBV27 to TRBJ1-1; D uncertain. The CDR3 is 15 amino acids. Trimming removed 4 bases at V and 4 bases at J, with 16 bases between. Germline values: CDR1 MNHEY, CDR2 SMNVEV (reference sequence). The CDR3 DNA is TGTGCCAGCAGTTCGAGCGACGGCCTGCCCACTGAAGCTTTCTTT. As protein: CASSSSDGLPTEAFF.

V and J are TRBV20-1 and TRBJ2-5; no clear D. The CDR3 totals 11 residues. Germline assignment: CDR1 DFQATT and CDR2 SNEGSKA (reference sequence). Trimming pared 0 bases from V and 7 bases from J, leaving 6 bases between. The CDR3 DNA follows: TGCAGTGCTAGAGATCGTGCGACCCAGTACTTC. It translates to CSARDRATQYF.

The V gene is TRBV29-1, the J gene TRBJ1-1; unclear D gene. V lost 4 bases to trimming and J lost 0 bases, with 9 bases between them. The CDR3 length is 13 residues. Germline assignment: CDR1 SQVTM and CDR2 ANQGSEA. The CDR3 loop is CSVADGVNTEAFF. CDR3 bases: TGCAGCGTTGCCGACGGAGTGAACACTGAAGCTTTCTTT.

The gene calls are TRBV29-1 and TRBJ2-7; D not resolved. The CDR3 extends over 14 amino acids. The germline CDR1 and CDR2 sequences are SQVTM and ANQGSEA. V lost 1 base and J lost 3, with 13 bases in between. CDR3 in DNA: TGCAGCGTTGAAGTCGGGCTTCGAGGCTACGAGCAGTACTTC. Translated, it gives CSVEVGLRGYEQYF.

The chain has TRBV29-1 and TRBJ2-1; D may be TRBD2 (7 bases). This CDR3 contains 15 residues. Trimming cost V 4 bases and J 0 bases, with 13 bases left between them. Germline assignment: CDR1 SQVTM and CDR2 ANQGSEA. CDR3: CSVGRAGHSYNEQFF. CDR3 DNA: TGCAGCGTTGGGAGAGCGGGACACTCCTACAATGAGCAGTTCTTC.

The chain couples TRBV6-6 to TRBJ2-7; D unclear. The V gene's germline CDR1 is MNHNY and CDR2 SVGAGI (reference sequence). The ends were cut back, 6 bases at V and 1 base at J, with 7 bases in the middle. The CDR3 totals 12 residues. CDR3 sequence: CASSPVSYEQYF. In nucleotides, the CDR3 is TGTGCCAGCAGCCCGGTGTCCTACGAGCAGTACTTC.

This clone has just one count. The chain couples TRBV15 to TRBJ1-1; D is uncertain. V shed 0 bases and J shed 2 bases, with 7 bases lying between them. The CDR3 length is 14 residues. CDR1 is LNHNV, CDR2 YYDKDF, per germline (reference sequence). In DNA, the CDR3 is TGTGCCACCAGCAGAGATTTCAGTAACACTGAAGCTTTCTTT. As protein: CATSRDFSNTEAFF.

This clone was counted only a few times. This rearrangement joins TRBV30 to TRBJ2-7; tentative D call: TRBD2 (5 bases). From germline, CDR1 is GTSNPN and CDR2 SVGIG (reference sequence). The V gene lost 4 bases and the J gene lost 9 bases, with 19 bases spanning the gap. This CDR3 has 13 residues. The CDR3 DNA sequence: TGTGCCTGGACCATAATTCTGTCGGGAAGGCAGTACTTC. This sequence encodes CAWTIILSGRQYF.

This chain joins TRBV28 and TRBJ2-7; D is tentatively TRBD1 or TRBD2 (5 bases each). This CDR3 region has 12 residues. V lost 2 bases, J lost 6 bases, and 8 bases lay in between. CDR1 and CDR2 from the germline V gene are MDHEN and SYDVKM. CDR3 residues: CASSLRGAEQYF. CDR3 sequence (DNA): TGTGCCAGCAGTTTAAGAGGGGCCGAGCAGTACTTC.

This chain connects TRBV4-1 to TRBJ2-1, with D uncertain. V was clipped by 1 base and J by 2 bases, with 6 bases between them. Germline-derived CDR1 and CDR2 are MGHRA and YSYEKL. The CDR3 loop spans 14 amino acids. The DNA of the CDR3 is TGCGCCAGCAGCCAAGGGGCTGCCTACAATGAGCAGTTCTTC. This encodes CASSQGAAYNEQFF.

This sequence joins TRBV30 and TRBJ1-2, with D unclear. The germline gives CDR1 GTSNPN, CDR2 SVGIG (reference sequence). V dropped 3 bases and J dropped 8 bases, with 16 bases sitting between them. This CDR3 spans 13 amino acids. In DNA, the CDR3 is TGTGCCTGGAGCCGCGAGACCCCACGAGGCTACACCTTC. As protein: CAWSRETPRGYTF.

The sample holds one count of this clone. V and J are TRBV6-5 and TRBJ2-1; TRBD2 is a possible D gene (6 bases). The germline gives CDR1 MNHEY, CDR2 SVGAGI. CDR3 length: 12 residues. V was trimmed by 8 bases and J by 9 bases, leaving 14 bases between them. The CDR3 region has the DNA TGTGCCAGCCTAGCGATCACGGGTGAGCAGTTCTTC. It specifies CASLAITGEQFF.

J is TRBJ2-3 and V is TRBV4-1; D is uncertain. Trimming pared 3 bases from V and 4 bases from J, leaving 11 bases between. In germline, CDR1 is MGHRA, CDR2 YSYEKL. This CDR3 has 14 residues. Written as DNA, the CDR3 is TGCGCCAGCAGCCAGGCCGAAGGGCCAGATACGCAGTATTTT. It yields the protein CASSQAEGPDTQYF.